These T cell receptor beta chains were read from a single sample in a study of blood T cell repertoires in COVID-19. Sequencing was performed with immunoSEQ multiplex PCR; in TCRdb, only in-frame clones are kept and a portion is missing. The sample lists some 69,000 clones, over 80% seen once, with 1.8% in the top ten. Sequenced sample: peripheral blood. Receptors were obtained from a woman aged 55-69 years with acute or convalescent COVID-19. Each CDR3 is given with its conserved first and last residue. The D gene is left open where the match is weak. Part of the rows lack a size; the others show once, few, many or a class for expanded clones.

abundance	d_gene	v_gene	j_gene	CDR3nt	CDR3aa
NA	TRBD2	TRBV9	TRBJ2-2	TGTGCCAGCAGCACCATCGGGACTAGCGCCGGGGAGCTGTTTTTT	CASSTIGTSAGELFF
once	NA	TRBV27	TRBJ1-2	TGTGCCAGCAGTTTTTTCGATAGGAGTGGCTACACCTTC	CASSFFDRSGYTF
NA	TRBD1	TRBV6-1	TRBJ1-2	TGTGCCAGCAGTGAGGACGCCAGGGGGCATGGCTACACCTTC	CASSEDARGHGYTF
NA	NA	TRBV6-5	TRBJ1-6	TGTGCCAGCGGGCCCCCCCATTCACCCCTCCACTTT	CASGPPHSPLHF
NA	NA	TRBV10-3	TRBJ1-2	TGTGCCATCAGTGAGGGCAGGGCACACTATGGCTACACCTTC	CAISEGRAHYGYTF
NA	NA	TRBV30	TRBJ2-7	TGTGCCTGGAGTGTTATCTCTACTAAAATCTACGAGCAGTACTTC	CAWSVISTKIYEQYF
NA	TRBD2	TRBV5-1	TRBJ2-1	TGCGCCAGCAGCTCAGGACTAGTGCCCCACAATGAGCAGTTCTTC	CASSSGLVPHNEQFF
NA	TRBD2	TRBV6-2/TRBV6-3	TRBJ2-2	TGTGCCAGCAGTTTTCCGGGACTAGCGACCGGGGAGCTGTTTTTT	CASSFPGLATGELFF
NA	TRBD2	TRBV4-1	TRBJ2-7	TGCGCCAGCAGCCATGACCTTAGCGGGGGGCCCCCCTACGAGCAGTACTTC	CASSHDLSGGPPYEQYF
NA	TRBD1	TRBV6-6	TRBJ1-2	TGTGCCAGCAGTCGGGGACAGGCTTATGGCTACACCTTC	CASSRGQAYGYTF
NA	NA	TRBV28	TRBJ2-7	TGTGAAAGCCGTAACTCCTACGAGCAGTACTTC	CESRNSYEQYF
NA	NA	TRBV12-3/TRBV12-4	TRBJ1-2	TGTGCCAGCAGGGCGGGACGGCCGTATGGCTACACCTTC	CASRAGRPYGYTF
NA	NA	TRBV6-4	TRBJ1-2	TGTGCCAGCATAACTAAAAAGTATGGCTACACCTTC	CASITKKYGYTF
NA	NA	TRBV18	TRBJ2-3	TGTGCCAGCTCACCCGGAGGGAGGTTGGGCACAGATACGCAGTATTTT	CASSPGGRLGTDTQYF
NA	NA	TRBV6-2/TRBV6-3	TRBJ2-1	TGTGCCAGCAGCCGATTTGGGGTTCCAGGGGAGCAGTTCTTC	CASSRFGVPGEQFF
NA	NA	TRBV6-6	TRBJ1-5	TGTGCCAGCAGTTACCTCGGGGTAGGTAATCAGCCCCAGCATTTT	CASSYLGVGNQPQHF
NA	TRBD1	TRBV27	TRBJ2-1	TGTGCCAGCAGGTTGGAGGGGACAGGGGGCGGGAATGAGCAGTTCTTC	CASRLEGTGGGNEQFF
NA	NA	TRBV6-1	TRBJ1-2	TGTGCCAGCAGTGAAAGGCGCAGGGGCCTACCTCCCCTCTATGGCTACACCTTC	CASSERRRGLPPLYGYTF
NA	NA	TRBV7-8	TRBJ2-5	TGTGCCAGCAGCCCTAGACGTTCCCAAGAGACCCAGTACTTC	CASSPRRSQETQYF
NA	NA	TRBV9	TRBJ1-5	TGTGCCAGCAGCGTAGGTCCCGGGGGGCAGCCCCAGCATTTT	CASSVGPGGQPQHF
NA	NA	TRBV7-2	TRBJ1-3	TGTGCCAGCAGCTCCGAGTTGCGGGCCTCTGGAAACACCATATATTTT	CASSSELRASGNTIYF
NA	NA	TRBV7-7	TRBJ2-2	TGTGCTAGCAGCCCTCAAGAATCGCAGGCGTCCAGGGAGCTGTTTTTT	CASSPQESQASRELFF
NA	TRBD1	TRBV19	TRBJ1-5	TGTGCCAGTACCCTTCACGGACAGGTTGTTAGCAATCAGCCCCAGCATTTT	CASTLHGQVVSNQPQHF
NA	TRBD1	TRBV4-2	TRBJ1-3	TGTGCCAGCAGCCGTCCTGAGGGGGCTGCAGGAAACACCATATATTTT	CASSRPEGAAGNTIYF
NA	TRBD1	TRBV7-8	TRBJ1-5	TGTGCCAGCAGCTTAGTGCAGGGGGCACAGCCCCAGCATTTT	CASSLVQGAQPQHF
NA	NA	TRBV27	TRBJ2-3	TGTGCCAGCAGTTCTAGCAGCCCATACACAGATACGCAGTATTTT	CASSSSSPYTDTQYF
NA	TRBD1	TRBV6-5	TRBJ1-5	TGTGCCAGCAGGATGACAGGGGGAAATCAGCCCCAGCATTTT	CASRMTGGNQPQHF
few	TRBD2	TRBV6-5	TRBJ2-1	TGTGCCAGCAGCTCCGGGACTAGCGTCTACAATGAGCAGTTCTTC	CASSSGTSVYNEQFF
NA	TRBD1	TRBV5-6	TRBJ1-4	TGTGCCAGCAGCTGGGACAGGGAGGAAAAACTGTTTTTT	CASSWDREEKLFF
NA	NA	TRBV7-8	TRBJ2-1	TGTGCCAGCAGTACGGGTGGGAGACGACGATCCTACAATGAGCAGTTCTTC	CASSTGGRRRSYNEQFF
NA	NA	TRBV24-1	TRBJ1-2	TGTGCCACCAGTGATTTGGGGGGCCATGGCTACACCTTC	CATSDLGGHGYTF